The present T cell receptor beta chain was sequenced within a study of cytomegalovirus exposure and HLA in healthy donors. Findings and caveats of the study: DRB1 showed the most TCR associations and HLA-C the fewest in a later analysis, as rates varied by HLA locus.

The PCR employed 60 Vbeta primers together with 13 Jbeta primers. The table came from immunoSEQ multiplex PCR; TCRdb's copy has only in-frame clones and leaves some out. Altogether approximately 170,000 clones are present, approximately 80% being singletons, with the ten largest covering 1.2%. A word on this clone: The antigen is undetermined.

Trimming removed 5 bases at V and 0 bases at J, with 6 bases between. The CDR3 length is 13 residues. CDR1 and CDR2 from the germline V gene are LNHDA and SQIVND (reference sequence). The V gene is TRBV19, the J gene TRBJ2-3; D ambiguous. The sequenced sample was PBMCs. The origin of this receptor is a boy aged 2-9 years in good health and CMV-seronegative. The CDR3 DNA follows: TGTGCCAGTAGTCTACTAAGCACAGATACGCAGTATTTT. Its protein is CASSLLSTDTQYF.